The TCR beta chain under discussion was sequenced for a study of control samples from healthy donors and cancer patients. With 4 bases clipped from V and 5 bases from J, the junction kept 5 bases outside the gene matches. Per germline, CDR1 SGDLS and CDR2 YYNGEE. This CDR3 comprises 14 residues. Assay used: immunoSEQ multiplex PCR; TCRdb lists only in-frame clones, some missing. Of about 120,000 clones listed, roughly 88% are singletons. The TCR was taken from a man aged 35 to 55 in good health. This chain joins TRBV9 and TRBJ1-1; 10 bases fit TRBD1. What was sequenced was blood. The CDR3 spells CASSPDRGETEAFF. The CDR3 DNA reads TGTGCCAGCAGCCCGGACAGGGGGGAAACTGAAGCTTTCTTT.